The T cell receptor (beta chain) under discussion was sequenced for a study of blood T cell repertoires in COVID-19. As for the study in general: Samples came from the United States, Italy and Spain, spanning acute and convalescent COVID-19.

This CDR3 spans 15 amino acids. Germline V gene lookup returns CDR1 LNHDA and CDR2 SQIVND (reference sequence). J was trimmed by 6 bases and V by 4 bases; bases with no gene match: 9. Sequencing used immunoSEQ multiplex PCR; TCRdb keeps in-frame clones, though not all of them. The table has approximately 250,000 clones, approximately 88% seen once. Those who participated ranged in age from roughly 18 to 100 years and resided in about two dozen US areas. Cohorts were based on clinical histories the participants reported. The sequenced material came from PBMCs or T cells enriched from blood (not recorded which). This sequence joins TRBV19 and TRBJ1-2; 9 nucleotides align to TRBD1. The sequence came from a woman in her thirties or forties with acute COVID-19. The DNA of the CDR3 is TGTGCCAGTAGTACTAACTCGGACAGGGGACATGGCTACACCTTC. Protein sequence: CASSTNSDRGHGYTF.